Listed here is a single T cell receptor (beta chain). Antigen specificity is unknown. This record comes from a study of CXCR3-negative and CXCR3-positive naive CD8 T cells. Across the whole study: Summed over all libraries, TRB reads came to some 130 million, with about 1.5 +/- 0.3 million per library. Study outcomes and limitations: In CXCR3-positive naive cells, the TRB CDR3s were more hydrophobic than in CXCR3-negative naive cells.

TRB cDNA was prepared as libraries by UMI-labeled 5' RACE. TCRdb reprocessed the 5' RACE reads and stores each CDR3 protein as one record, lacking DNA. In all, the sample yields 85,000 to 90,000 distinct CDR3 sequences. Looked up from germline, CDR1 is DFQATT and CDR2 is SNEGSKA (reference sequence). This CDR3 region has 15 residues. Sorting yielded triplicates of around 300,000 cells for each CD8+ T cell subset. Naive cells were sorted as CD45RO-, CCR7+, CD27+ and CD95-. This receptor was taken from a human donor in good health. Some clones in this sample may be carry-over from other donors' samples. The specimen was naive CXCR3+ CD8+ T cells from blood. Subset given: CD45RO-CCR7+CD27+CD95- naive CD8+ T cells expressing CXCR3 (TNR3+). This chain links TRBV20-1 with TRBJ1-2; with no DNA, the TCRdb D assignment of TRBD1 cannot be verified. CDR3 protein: CSALGLAGTVYGYTF.